This entry features one T cell receptor (beta chain) sequence. The data stem from a study of blood T cell repertoires in COVID-19. Study at large: Spain, Italy and the United States supplied samples that represented acute and convalescent COVID-19. PBMCs, B-cell-depleted T cells, or T cells provided the cDNA or gDNA that made up the material.

Original data processing: Estimates of nucleated cell counts were drawn from the amplification of reference gene primers. Profiled with immunoSEQ multiplex PCR; TCRdb holds only in-frame clones, not every one. Clone size and the V and J calls come from that table; the DNA yielded D and trimming. Among about 81,000 clones listed, 86% were seen once. The germline V gene has CDR1 LNHDA and CDR2 SQIVND (reference sequence). This CDR3 comprises 15 residues. V lost 4 bases and J lost 2, with 15 bases in between. The genes are TRBV19 and TRBJ2-7, with D perhaps matching TRBD1 (6 bases). This receptor was identified in a human donor in a cohort sampled during active COVID-19. The material sequenced was peripheral blood. CDR3 region: CASSTSGATPYEQYF. CDR3 DNA: TGTGCCAGTAGTACCTCAGGGGCAACCCCCTACGAGCAGTACTTC.